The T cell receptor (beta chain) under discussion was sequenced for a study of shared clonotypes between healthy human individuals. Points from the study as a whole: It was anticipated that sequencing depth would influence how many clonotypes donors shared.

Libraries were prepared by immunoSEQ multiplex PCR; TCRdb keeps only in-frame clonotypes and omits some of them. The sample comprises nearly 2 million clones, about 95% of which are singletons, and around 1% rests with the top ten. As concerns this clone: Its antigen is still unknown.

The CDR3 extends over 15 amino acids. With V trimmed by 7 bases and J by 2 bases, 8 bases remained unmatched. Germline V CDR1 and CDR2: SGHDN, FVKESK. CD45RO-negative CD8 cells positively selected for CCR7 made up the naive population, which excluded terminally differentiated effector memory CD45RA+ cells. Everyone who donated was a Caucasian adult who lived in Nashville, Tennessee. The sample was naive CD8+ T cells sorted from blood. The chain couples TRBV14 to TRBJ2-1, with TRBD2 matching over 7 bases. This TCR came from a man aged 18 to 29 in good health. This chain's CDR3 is CASTPAGWAYNEQFF. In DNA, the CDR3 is TGTGCCAGCACCCCAGCGGGATGGGCCTACAATGAGCAGTTCTTC.